Listed below are T cell receptor beta chains from one sample, sequenced in a study of T cells in Graves' hyperthyroidism and ophthalmopathy. Each CDR3 protein gets one entry after TCRdb re-called the multiplex PCR reads with MiXCR. The table shows roughly 720,000 distinct CDR3 sequences, with roughly 17% occurring only once. The sample taken for sequencing was blood. These TCRs come from a man in his fifties with Graves' hyperthyroidism. Each CDR3 is given with its conserved first and last residue. The order of the fields is clone size, J gene, V gene, D gene, CDR3 protein, CDR3 DNA. The D gene is left open where the match is weak. Only part of the rows carry a size: once, few, many, or a class if the clone is expanded.

-	TRBJ2-7	TRBV6-5	-	CASSYLAGWNPYEQYF	TGTGCCAGCAGTTACCTCGCGGGATGGAACCCCTACGAGCAGTACTTC
many	TRBJ2-5	TRBV7-2	-	CASSLGQGGTQYF	TGTGCCAGCAGCTTAGGCCAGGGTGGGACCCAGTACTTC
-	TRBJ2-7	TRBV30	-	CAWSEPSYEQYF	TGTGCCTGGAGTGAGCCCTCCTACGAGCAGTACTTC
many	TRBJ1-1	TRBV27	-	CASSLSMGGTEAFF	TGTGCCAGCAGTTTATCGATGGGGGGCACCGAAGCTTTCTTT
-	TRBJ2-3	TRBV2	TRBD2	CASRHRPGLAGGSADTQYF	TGTGCCAGCAGGCACCGTCCGGGACTAGCGGGAGGTTCGGCAGATACGCAGTATTTT
many	TRBJ1-1	TRBV12-3/TRBV12-4	TRBD1	CASSATGFNTEAFF	TGTGCCAGCAGCGCGACAGGGTTTAACACTGAAGCTTTCTTT
few	TRBJ2-5	TRBV19	-	CASSMGFRETQYF	TGTGCCAGTAGTATGGGTTTCAGGGAGACCCAGTACTTC
-	TRBJ2-7	TRBV14	TRBD2	CASSPVGLAGTYEQYF	TGTGCCAGCAGCCCTGTGGGACTAGCGGGGACCTACGAGCAGTACTTC
many	TRBJ1-1	TRBV6-1	-	CASVFHGTLGTEAFF	TGTGCCAGCGTTTTTCACGGGACCCTGGGTACTGAAGCTTTCTTT
few	TRBJ2-1	TRBV5-6	-	CASSTTDTEYNEQFF	TGTGCCAGCAGCACGACAGATACTGAGTACAATGAGCAGTTCTTC
few	TRBJ2-7	TRBV20-1	TRBD2	CSATGGPTGLAGPGWGEQYF	TGCAGTGCAACGGGAGGGCCAACGGGACTAGCGGGTCCAGGCTGGGGCGAGCAGTACTTC
-	TRBJ2-7	TRBV6-2/TRBV6-3	-	CATLGYEQYF	TGTGCCACCCTCGGCTACGAGCAGTACTTC
few	TRBJ2-7	TRBV11-2	TRBD1	CASSVDRGHSYEQYF	TGTGCCAGCAGCGTGGACAGGGGGCACTCCTACGAGCAGTACTTC
few	TRBJ1-2	TRBV19	TRBD1	CASSTQSGTVAPWGYTF	TGTGCCAGTAGTACTCAATCTGGGACAGTAGCTCCCTGGGGCTACACCTTC
few	TRBJ2-3	TRBV29-1	TRBD2	CSVEGTSTDTQCF	TGCAGCGTTGAGGGGACTAGCACAGATACGCAGTGTTTT
-	TRBJ1-6	TRBV19	-	CASLQGRTPLHF	TGTGCCAGCCTACAGGGTCGGACACCCCTCCACTTT
few	TRBJ2-3	TRBV10-3	TRBD2	CAIRPLAGGPEDTQYF	TGTGCCATCAGGCCACTAGCGGGAGGGCCTGAAGATACGCAGTATTTT
many	TRBJ1-1	TRBV28	-	CASSFTKRLNTEAFF	TGTGCCAGCAGTTTTACAAAGCGCCTGAACACTGAAGCTTTCTTT
many	TRBJ2-7	TRBV2	-	CASSVHQNYEQYF	TGTGCCAGCAGTGTCCACCAGAATTACGAGCAGTACTTC
few	TRBJ2-6	TRBV19	TRBD1	CASSMVPWTGGAYGANVLTF	TGTGCCAGTAGTATGGTCCCATGGACAGGGGGCGCATATGGGGCCAACGTCCTGACTTTC
many	TRBJ2-1	TRBV5-1	-	CASSLRADYNEQFF	TGCGCCAGCAGCTTGCGGGCAGACTACAATGAGCAGTTCTTC
-	TRBJ2-3	TRBV12-3/TRBV12-4	TRBD2	CASSLGGDSHTQYF	TGTGCCAGCAGTTTGGGAGGGGACTCGCATACGCAGTATTTT
few	TRBJ2-7	TRBV20-1	-	CSAKAGSYEQYF	TGCAGTGCTAAGGCCGGTTCCTACGAGCAGTACTTC
many	TRBJ2-7	TRBV2	-	CASSETGLSSYEQYF	TGTGCCAGCAGCGAGACAGGTTTAAGCTCCTACGAGCAGTACTTC
-	TRBJ2-1	TRBV9	-	CASSPRQERGGEQFF	TGTGCCAGCAGCCCCCGACAGGAAAGGGGTGGTGAGCAGTTCTTC
many	TRBJ2-1	TRBV5-1	TRBD1	CASSPPQGVAYNEQFF	TGCGCCAGCAGCCCTCCACAGGGGGTGGCCTACAATGAGCAGTTCTTC
many	TRBJ2-4	TRBV7-2	-	CASSPLGQKGDIQYF	TGTGCCAGCAGCCCGTTGGGGCAGAAGGGGGACATTCAGTACTTC
many	TRBJ2-3	TRBV24-1	-	CATSDLRGEHGRGTDTQYF	TGTGCCACCAGTGATTTAAGGGGGGAGCACGGTCGCGGCACAGATACGCAGTATTTT
many	TRBJ1-4	TRBV20-1	-	CSAPLGTNEKLFF	TGCAGTGCGCCCTTGGGGACTAATGAAAAACTGTTTTTT
many	TRBJ1-6	TRBV7-9	TRBD1	CASRSTGGLVSPLHF	TGTGCCAGCAGATCGACAGGGGGCTTAGTTTCACCCCTCCACTTT
many	TRBJ2-2	TRBV27	TRBD1	CASSPGTVNTGELFF	TGTGCCAGCAGCCCCGGGACAGTGAACACCGGGGAGCTGTTTTTT
few	TRBJ2-1	TRBV11-2	TRBD2	CASSWSSGTSSYNEQFF	TGTGCCAGCAGCTGGTCTAGCGGGACATCCTCCTACAATGAGCAGTTCTTC
many	TRBJ2-1	TRBV27	-	CASSLKTYNEQFF	TGTGCCAGCAGTCTGAAAACCTACAATGAGCAGTTCTTC
many	TRBJ2-5	TRBV2	TRBD2	CASKSLAGGGETQYF	TGTGCCAGTAAATCACTAGCGGGAGGAGGGGAGACCCAGTACTTC
many	TRBJ2-1	TRBV28	-	CASSREGWHEQFF	TGTGCCAGCAGTCGAGAGGGGTGGCATGAGCAGTTCTTC
many	TRBJ1-5	TRBV28	-	CASSFLTGWNQPQHF	TGTGCCAGCAGTTTCCTGACAGGATGGAATCAGCCCCAGCATTTT
-	TRBJ2-7	TRBV7-2	-	CASSLGFGNEQYF	TGTGCCAGCAGCTTAGGGTTTGGGAACGAGCAGTACTTC
-	TRBJ2-6	TRBV6-1	-	CASSRSGTGANVLTF	TGTGCCAGCAGTAGATCAGGGACTGGGGCCAACGTCCTGACTTTC
few	TRBJ2-7	TRBV2	-	CASTTSSYEQYF	TGTGCCAGCACTACGAGCTCCTACGAGCAGTACTTC
-	TRBJ1-5	TRBV28	-	CASSTAGTAVQPQHF	TGTGCCAGCAGTACCGCCGGGACCGCGGTTCAGCCCCAGCATTTT
few	TRBJ2-5	TRBV29-1	TRBD2	CSVDGGGGETQYF	TGCAGCGTTGATGGGGGGGGGGGAGAGACCCAGTACTTC
-	TRBJ1-1	TRBV4-1	-	CASSQQAGMNTEAFF	TGCGCCAGCAGCCAACAGGCAGGAATGAACACTGAAGCTTTCTTT
-	TRBJ1-5	TRBV19	-	CASSITGRNQPQHF	TGTGCCAGTAGTATTACAGGACGAAATCAGCCCCAGCATTTT
-	TRBJ1-5	TRBV20-1	-	CSARVSSVGNQPQHF	TGCAGTGCTAGAGTGTCGAGTGTAGGCAATCAGCCCCAGCATTTT
-	TRBJ2-2	TRBV2	-	CASSASRGPTGELFF	TGTGCCAGCAGTGCCTCCCGGGGGCCCACCGGGGAGCTGTTTTTT
-	TRBJ2-1	TRBV7-9	TRBD2	CASSFPGTSGTFSYNEQFF	TGTGCCAGCAGCTTTCCCGGGACTAGCGGAACATTCTCCTACAATGAGCAGTTCTTC
-	TRBJ2-2	TRBV6-1	-	CATTDRPNTGELFF	TGTGCCACGACCGACCGCCCGAACACCGGGGAGCTGTTTTTT
many	TRBJ2-7	TRBV29-1	TRBD2	CTAGTSVYEQYF	TGCACCGCCGGGACTAGCGTATACGAGCAGTACTTC
-	TRBJ2-1	TRBV9	TRBD2	CASSRLAGGWEQFF	TGTGCCAGCAGCCGACTAGCGGGAGGTTGGGAGCAGTTCTTC
many	TRBJ1-5	TRBV6-1	-	CASTPGVVSQPQHF	TGTGCCAGCACCCCAGGGGTGGTAAGTCAGCCCCAGCATTTT
few	TRBJ2-4	TRBV7-9	TRBD2	CASSLVGGVGAIQYF	TGTGCCAGCAGCTTAGTCGGGGGGGTTGGGGCCATTCAGTACTTC
-	TRBJ1-3	TRBV20-1	TRBD1	CSANRGLGNTIYF	TGCAGTGCAAACAGGGGGCTAGGAAACACCATATATTTT
few	TRBJ1-4	TRBV7-9	-	CASSLGTGDGEKLFF	TGTGCCAGCAGCCTAGGTACGGGGGACGGCGAAAAACTGTTTTTT
many	TRBJ2-1	TRBV27	-	CASSLVRGWQFF	TGTGCCAGCAGTTTAGTGAGGGGGTGGCAGTTCTTC
many	TRBJ2-7	TRBV6-1	-	CATRENYEQYF	TGTGCCACCCGGGAGAACTACGAGCAGTACTTC